These 7 T cell receptor beta chains came from one sample sequenced in a study of blood T cells in healthy people across ages. Sample-barcoded 5' priming and a J-beta primer mix drove a second PCR of 7 to 11 cycles. TCRdb re-analysed the 5' RACE reads in MiXCR, keeping a single row per CDR3 protein. The repertoire holds 1.5 million to 2 million distinct CDR3 sequences, with 40% to 55% as singletons. Sequenced material: blood. The source is a woman aged 40 to 50 in good health.

The V gene is TRBV20-1, the J gene TRBJ1-5, with D perhaps TRBD1 (6 bases). V shed 2 bases and J shed 3 bases, with 14 bases lying between them. Germline-derived CDR1 and CDR2 are DFQATT and SNEGSKA (reference sequence). The CDR3 spans 15 residues. CDR3 region: CSARIPGHPNQPQHF. DNA for the CDR3: TGCAGTGCTAGAATCCCGGGACACCCCAATCAGCCCCAGCATTTT.

The chain carries TRBV12-3 or TRBV12-4 and TRBJ2-5; 11 bases match TRBD2. The V gene end was trimmed by 7 bases and the J gene end by 4 bases; junction bases not matched to a gene: 5. The CDR3 loop spans 14 amino acids. The CDR3 DNA follows: TGTGCCAGCAATGATAGCGGGGGGGGAGAGACCCAGTACTTC. Amino acid sequence: CASNDSGGGETQYF.

In DNA form, the CDR3 reads TGTGCCAGCAGCTTAGGCTCAGGGACGGGCAATCAGCCCCAGCATTTT. It is translated as CASSLGSGTGNQPQHF. This chain links TRBV7-9 with TRBJ1-5; possibly TRBD1 for D (5 bases). Trimming took 1 base from V and 2 from J, leaving 12 bases between them. In germline, CDR1 is SEHNR, CDR2 FQNEAQ (reference sequence). The CDR3 is 16 amino acids.

The chain combines TRBV12-3 or TRBV12-4 with TRBJ2-7, with D possibly being TRBD2 (7 bases). The ends were cut back, 3 bases at V and 3 bases at J, with 15 bases in the middle. The CDR3 has 15 residues. DNA of the CDR3: TGTGCCAGCAGTTTGTCGGGCGGGGGCGGCTACGAGCAGTACTTC. Protein: CASSLSGGGGYEQYF.

The chain uses TRBV21-1 and TRBJ1-2. TRBV21-1 is shown as a pseudogene. The CDR3 is 12 residues long. The CDR3 DNA is TGTGCCAGCAGCACCAACCCGAGGGGCTACACCTTC. This encodes CASSTNPRGYTF.

V and J are TRBV6-6 and TRBJ2-1, with D tentatively TRBD1 (7 bases). Germline loops: CDR1 MNHNY, CDR2 SVGAGI (reference sequence). The CDR3 is 14 residues long. The V end was cut by 7 bases, the J end by 7 bases, with 17 bases between. The CDR3 sequence: CASMKGQEGNEQFF. CDR3 sequence (DNA): TGTGCCAGCATGAAAGGACAGGAGGGTAATGAGCAGTTCTTC.

The chain links TRBV12-3 or TRBV12-4 to TRBJ2-5, with D perhaps TRBD1 (5 bases). The germline V and J ends were trimmed by 1 base and 4 bases, with 16 bases remaining between them. The CDR3 contains 16 residues. The CDR3 DNA follows: TGTGCCAGCAGTTTAGGGTTGGGGCAGGGCGGAGAGACCCAGTACTTC. Translation gives CASSLGLGQGGETQYF.